The table lists the clone carrying this T cell receptor beta chain with a few counts. Antigen specificity is unknown. Germline loops: CDR1 MGHRA, CDR2 YSYEKL. This CDR3 is 15 amino acids long. V was trimmed by 1 base and J by 3 bases, leaving 13 bases between them. 5'RACE with constant-segment primers yielded barcoded, UMI-tagged TCR alpha and TCR beta cDNA libraries. TCRdb used MiXCR to reprocess the 5' RACE reads, holding one entry per CDR3 protein. This sample has tens of thousands of distinct CDR3 sequences; 10% to 15% occur once, and the top ten carry about 25%. The data were taken from a study of T-cell memory formation after mild COVID-19. Study conclusions and caveats: Shrinking CD4+ clones were chiefly CM and EM; CD8+ ones were chiefly EMRA. Whereas later expanders leaned CD4+, clones contracting day 15 to 85 showed a balanced CD4/CD8 makeup.

This sequence was found in an adult woman who had mild COVID-19 (a few samples of this study predate the infection). Cell type and time point are not known. The sequenced sample was PBMCs or a T cell subset sorted from them (not recorded which). This chain connects TRBV4-1 to TRBJ2-7, with D possibly being TRBD1 or TRBD2 (6 bases each). CDR3 nucleotides: TGCGCCAGCAGCCAAGTCCCCGGGGGCCACTACGAGCAGTACTTC. This sequence encodes CASSQVPGGHYEQYF.